The next 18 T cell receptor beta chains were all read from a single sample in a study of CD8 T cells in Susac syndrome. Reverse transcription used roughly 0.5 to 1 ug RNA and random hexamers. TCRdb re-called the immunoSEQ multiplex PCR reads through MiXCR, storing one row per CDR3 protein. The sample holds more than 200,000 distinct CDR3 sequences, around 90% seen once. The source material was CD8+ T cells from PBMCs. Receptors originate from a human donor with multiple sclerosis.

This clonotype was detected once. The V gene is TRBV9, the J gene TRBJ2-3; 8 nucleotides match TRBD2. The length of the CDR3 is 16 residues. Germline lookup yields CDR1 SGDLS and CDR2 YYNGEE. V shed 4 bases and J 0 bases; nucleotides not matched to a gene: 7. For the CDR3, the DNA is TGTGCCAGCAGCCTCTACGCGGGGGGAAGCACAGATACGCAGTATTTT. Translation: CASSLYAGGSTDTQYF.

The V call is TRBV24-1, the J call TRBJ2-2; D gene unclear. The length of the CDR3 is 16 residues. V gave up 3 bases and J gave up 2 bases, with 12 bases separating them. The V gene's germline CDR1 is KGHDR and CDR2 SFDVKD. In DNA form, the CDR3 reads TGTGCCACCAGTGATACGGGCTCCCCTAACACCGGGGAGCTGTTTTTT. Translation: CATSDTGSPNTGELFF.

This clonotype was seen a single time. The V call is TRBV19, the J call TRBJ1-1; D gene unclear. The CDR3 is made up of 13 amino acids. Trimming shortened V by 3 bases and J by 0 bases, and 5 bases separated the two germline ends. CDR1 and CDR2 (germline): LNHDA, SQIVND (reference sequence). The CDR3 DNA follows: TGTGCCAGTAGTATGGGTATGAACACTGAAGCTTTCTTT. It is translated as CASSMGMNTEAFF. The entire variable domain, with the rest obtained from reference TRBV19 and TRBJ1-1, is as follows: DGGITQSPKYLFRKEGQNVTLSCEQNLNHDAMYWYRQDPGQGLRLIYYSQIVNDFQKGDIAEGYSVSREKKESFPLTVTSAQKNPTAFYLCASSMGMNTEAFFGQGTRLTVV.

This clonotype was picked up one time. The chain carries TRBV3-1 and TRBJ1-6, with a weak D call TRBD1 (6 bases). Germline CDR1 is LGHDT and CDR2 is YNNKEL (reference sequence). V lost 4 bases to trimming and J lost 6 bases, with 19 bases between them. The CDR3 spans 17 residues. The DNA of the CDR3 is TGTGCCAGCAGCCTGAACAGGGTCCGGCTCCTTAATTCACCCCTCCACTTT. Its translation: CASSLNRVRLLNSPLHF.

The chain links TRBV20-1 to TRBJ1-5, with D perhaps TRBD1 (6 bases). Germline V gene lookup returns CDR1 DFQATT and CDR2 SNEGSKA (reference sequence). The CDR3 length is 12 residues. V was clipped by 7 bases and J by 5 bases, with 12 bases between them. For the CDR3, the DNA is TGCAGTGAAGACAGGACCGATCAGCCCCAGCATTTT. The encoded protein is CSEDRTDQPQHF.

This clonotype was observed a single time. CDR3 nucleotides: TGTGCCAGCAGCCAAGTGGACAGCTTACCCAACACCGGGGAGCTGTTTTTT. It codes for CASSQVDSLPNTGELFF. This chain uses TRBV3-1 with TRBJ2-2, with a possible D match to TRBD1 (6 bases). The length of the CDR3 is 17 residues. Trimming left V 1 base short and J 2 bases short, with 14 bases between. Germline CDR1 and CDR2: LGHDT and YNNKEL (reference sequence).

The V gene is TRBV10-3, the J gene TRBJ2-7; possibly TRBD1 for D (5 bases). CDR3 length: 13 amino acids. Trimming cost V 0 bases and J 6 bases, with 9 bases left between them. Per germline, CDR1 ENHRY and CDR2 SYGVKD. CDR3 DNA: TGTGCCATCAGTGAGTCTATGACAGCCGAGCAGTACTTC. Its translation: CAISESMTAEQYF.

The chain combines TRBV10-3 with TRBJ2-3; TRBD1 might be the D (5 bases). The CDR3 is made up of 15 amino acids. Germline V CDR1 and CDR2: ENHRY, SYGVKD. Trimming left V 6 bases short and J 0 bases short, with 13 bases between. The CDR3 bases are TGTGCCATCAGCGAAGACAGTCCCAGCACAGATACGCAGTATTTT. The encoded protein is CAISEDSPSTDTQYF.

The rearrangement joins TRBV6-2 or TRBV6-3 to TRBJ2-1, with D possibly matching TRBD2 (6 bases). Trimming cost V 4 bases and J 2 bases, with 9 bases left between them. This CDR3 has 14 residues. Germline V gene sequence: CDR1 MNHEY, CDR2 SVGEGT. The CDR3 is CASSWVAAYNEQFF. For the CDR3, the DNA is TGTGCCAGCAGTTGGGTAGCGGCCTACAATGAGCAGTTCTTC.

The chain carries TRBV7-9 and TRBJ2-4; D remains unclear. Trimming took 2 bases from V and 3 from J, leaving 14 bases between them. CDR1 and CDR2 (germline): SEHNR, FQNEAQ (reference sequence). The CDR3 loop spans 16 amino acids. The CDR3 sequence: CASSLRSPHNKNIQYF. CDR3 sequence (DNA): TGTGCCAGCAGCTTACGAAGTCCTCACAACAAAAACATTCAGTACTTC.

This rearrangement joins TRBV30 to TRBJ2-5; D may correspond to TRBD1 or TRBD2 (6 bases each). CDR1 is GTSNPN and CDR2 is SVGIG in the germline V gene (reference sequence). The CDR3 has 14 amino acids. Trimming shortened V by 2 bases and J by 4 bases, and 14 bases separated the two germline ends. The CDR3 coding sequence is TGTGCCTGGAGTCTGGGGGCGGGGTCAGAGACCCAGTACTTC. It yields the protein CAWSLGAGSETQYF.

The J gene is TRBJ2-1, the V gene TRBV29-1; D gene ambiguous. The length of the CDR3 is 11 residues. Germline values: CDR1 SQVTM, CDR2 ANQGSEA. The V gene lost 3 bases and the J gene lost 6 bases, with 6 bases spanning the gap. CDR3 coding DNA: TGCAGCGTTGATAAACCCAATGAGCAGTTCTTC. It is translated as CSVDKPNEQFF.

This sequence joins TRBV7-9 and TRBJ2-2; TRBD2 matches 7 bases. The ends lost 8 bases at V and 3 bases at J; junction bases unmatched: 9. Germline CDR1 SEHNR, CDR2 FQNEAQ (reference sequence). The CDR3 consists of 15 residues. CDR3 in amino acids: CASPPDRGDTGELFF. The CDR3 nucleotides are TGTGCCAGCCCTCCCGACCGGGGGGACACCGGGGAGCTGTTTTTT.

As for this clonotype: One end of the junction varies from germline; a read error may be responsible. The J gene is TRBJ2-2, the V gene TRBV5-6, with TRBD2 matching over 7 bases. CDR1 is SGHDT and CDR2 is YYEEEE in the germline V gene. The CDR3 covers 13 residues. In DNA, the CDR3 is TGTGCCAGCAGCTTCGGGGGGACCGGGGAGCTGGTTTTT. Translating it yields CASSFGGTGELVF.

The V and J genes are TRBV9 and TRBJ2-1; 8 positions agree with TRBD2. CDR3 length equals 15 residues. Germline trimming cut 4 bases from V and 8 bases from J; bases unmatched to any gene: 11. The V gene's germline CDR1 is SGDLS and CDR2 YYNGEE. This CDR3 is CASSQTSGPRDEQFF. In DNA, the CDR3 is TGTGCCAGCAGCCAAACTAGCGGCCCAAGGGATGAGCAGTTCTTC. The variable domain in full, with the rest retrieved from reference TRBV9 and TRBJ2-1, is DSGVTQTPKHLITATGQRVTLRCSPRSGDLSVYWYQQSLDQGLQFLIQYYNGEERAKGNILERFSAQQFPDLHSELNLSSLELGDSALYFCASSQTSGPRDEQFFGPGTRLTVL.

The V call is TRBV7-8, the J call TRBJ1-6; no clear D gene. V lost 1 base and J lost 8, with 9 bases in between. CDR1 is SGHVS, CDR2 FQNEAQ, per germline. The CDR3 is made up of 14 amino acids. The CDR3 sequence: CASSLGLQDSPLHF. CDR3 in DNA: TGTGCCAGCAGCTTAGGGCTTCAGGATTCACCCCTCCACTTT. Full variable domain (outside the CDR3, taken from reference TRBV7-8 and TRBJ1-6): GAGVSQSPRYKVAKRGQDVALRCDPISGHVSLFWYQQALGQGPEFLTYFQNEAQLDKSGLPSDRFFAERPEGSVSTLKIQRTQQEDSAVYLCASSLGLQDSPLHFGNGTRLTVT.

This clonotype was seen only a few times. The chain joins TRBV9 to TRBJ2-7; 7 bases are a match to TRBD1. This CDR3 has 14 residues. The V segment lost 4 bases and the J segment 1 base; nucleotides outside the gene matches: 5. The V gene's germline CDR1 is SGDLS and CDR2 YYNGEE. In DNA, the CDR3 is TGTGCCAGCAGCCCGACAGGGCAGTCCTACGAGCAGTACTTC. This codes for CASSPTGQSYEQYF. Based on the CDR3 plus reference TRBV9 and TRBJ2-7, the full variable domain is DSGVTQTPKHLITATGQRVTLRCSPRSGDLSVYWYQQSLDQGLQFLIQYYNGEERAKGNILERFSAQQFPDLHSELNLSSLELGDSALYFCASSPTGQSYEQYFGPGTRLTVT.

The chain is built from TRBV30 and TRBJ2-7; a possible D gene is TRBD1 (6 bases). The CDR3 is 13 amino acids. The germline CDR1 and CDR2 sequences are GTSNPN and SVGIG (reference sequence). Trimming pared 0 bases from V and 6 bases from J, leaving 12 bases between. CDR3 DNA sequence: TGTGCCTGGAGTGTTGTTAGGGGGTCCGAGCAGTACTTC. The encoded protein is CAWSVVRGSEQYF.